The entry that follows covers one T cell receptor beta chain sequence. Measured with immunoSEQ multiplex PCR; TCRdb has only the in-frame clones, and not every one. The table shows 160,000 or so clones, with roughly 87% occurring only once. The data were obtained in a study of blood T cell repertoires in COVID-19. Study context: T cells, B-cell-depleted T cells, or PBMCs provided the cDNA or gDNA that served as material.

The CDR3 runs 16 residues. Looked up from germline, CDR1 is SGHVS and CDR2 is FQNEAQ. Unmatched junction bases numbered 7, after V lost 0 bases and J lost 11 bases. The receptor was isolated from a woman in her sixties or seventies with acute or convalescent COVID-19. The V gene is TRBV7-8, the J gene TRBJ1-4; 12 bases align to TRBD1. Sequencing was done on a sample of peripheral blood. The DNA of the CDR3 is TGTGCCAGCAGCTTAGCGGCCGGGACAGGGGGCCGGAAACTGTTTTTT. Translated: CASSLAAGTGGRKLFF.